This T cell receptor (beta chain) was captured in a study of T cell repertoires in cytomegalovirus infection. CDR1 and CDR2 (germline): SGHVS, FNYEAQ. The V and J ends lost 3 bases and 6 bases, in that order; junction bases with no gene match: 7. This CDR3 region has 14 residues. TCRdb fed the reads into MiXCR, producing one record per CDR3 protein. The sample consists of about 890,000 distinct CDR3 sequences, approximately 31% of them appearing once. In its sample, this clonotype was seen many times. The antigen is not known. The source is a human donor in good health (CMV status not recorded). Some clones in this sample may be carry-over from other donors' samples. The J gene is TRBJ1-1, the V gene TRBV7-6; 7 bases agree with TRBD1. The specimen comprised cultured CD8+ T cells from PBMCs, sampled from culture after CMV antigen stimulation. In DNA form, the CDR3 reads TGTGCCAGCAGCTTTTCAGGGGGAAGCGCTGAAGCTTTCTTT. Protein: CASSFSGGSAEAFF. Supplemented by reference TRBV7-6 and TRBJ1-1, the full variable domain reads GAGVSQSPRYKVTKRGQDVALRCDPISGHVSLYWYRQALGQGPEFLTYFNYEAQQDKSGLPNDRFSAERPEGSISTLTIQRTEQRDSAMYRCASSFSGGSAEAFFGQGTRLTVV.